Here is one TCR beta chain with its context. The junction and the germline gene differ at one end; a read error may be behind it. This sample was taken from a study of blood T cells in healthy people across ages. Germline lookup yields CDR1 SGHRS and CDR2 YFSETQ. The CDR3 spans 14 residues. A second roughly 6 to 12 cycle PCR used barcoded and J-beta primers. MiXCR was run by TCRdb on the 5' RACE reads, yielding one entry per CDR3 protein. The sample holds some 750,000 distinct CDR3 sequences, 22% seen once. What was sequenced was blood. The origin of this receptor is a man aged 65 to 79 in good health. This sequence joins TRBV5-1 and TRBJ2-7, with 7 bases identical to TRBD1. The CDR3 is CASSLGAGGYEQYF. CDR3 coding DNA: TGTGCCAGCAGCTTAGGTGCAGGGGGCTACGAGCAGTACTTC.